This T cell receptor beta chain derives from a study of control samples from healthy donors and cancer patients. V was pared by 2 bases and J by 8 bases, with 12 bases between. This CDR3 has 13 residues. The repertoire was sequenced with immunoSEQ multiplex PCR; TCRdb's copy has only in-frame clones and lacks some. The data contain about 170,000 clones, just over 85% of them singletons. This clone was recorded only once. The gene calls are TRBV12-3 or TRBV12-4 and TRBJ1-1; D unresolved. The material sequenced was blood. The receptor comes from a woman aged 30 to 39 in good health. The CDR3 loop is CASSLYRGVEAFF. For the CDR3, the DNA is TGTGCCAGCAGTTTATACCGGGGAGTCGAAGCTTTCTTT.